Reported below is one T cell receptor beta chain. Its matching antigen is unknown. This sample stems from a study of blood T cells in healthy people across ages. The study, taken as a whole, reports: Naive T cell percentage by flow cytometry tracked strongly with beta diversity. Per million T cells, TCR beta diversity dropped about linearly as age rose.

Primed by a sample-barcoded 5' primer and a J-beta primer mix, a second PCR proceeded for about 6 to 12 cycles. Each TCR beta cDNA got a 12-nucleotide random molecular identifier. TCRdb reanalysed the 5' RACE reads using MiXCR and keeps one entry per CDR3 protein. Of roughly 1,800,000 distinct CDR3 sequences in the sample, about 50% were seen once. CDR3 size: 15 residues. Per the germline V gene, CDR1 is KGHSH and CDR2 is LQKENI. V gave up 0 bases and J gave up 4 bases; unmatched junction bases: 5. J is TRBJ2-5 and V is TRBV18; 7 bases map to TRBD1. Sequencing input: blood. The TCR was taken from a woman between 40 and 55 years old in good health. CDR3 region: CASSPPYRGRETQYF. The CDR3 nucleotides read TGTGCCAGCTCACCACCCTACAGGGGACGAGAGACCCAGTACTTC. Supplemented by reference TRBV18 and TRBJ2-5, the full variable domain reads NAGVMQNPRHLVRRRGQEARLRCSPMKGHSHVYWYRQLPEEGLKFMVYLQKENIIDESGMPKERFSAEFPKEGPSILRIQQVVRGDSAAYFCASSPPYRGRETQYFGPGTRLLVL.